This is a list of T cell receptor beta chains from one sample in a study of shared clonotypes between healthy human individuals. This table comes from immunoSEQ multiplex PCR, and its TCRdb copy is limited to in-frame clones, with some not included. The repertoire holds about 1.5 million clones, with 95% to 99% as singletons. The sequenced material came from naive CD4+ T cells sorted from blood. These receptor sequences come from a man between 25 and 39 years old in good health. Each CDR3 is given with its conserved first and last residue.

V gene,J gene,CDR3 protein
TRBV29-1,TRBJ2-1,CSVTTGTSGSHDRRIGQFF
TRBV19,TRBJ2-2,CASKRAGELFF
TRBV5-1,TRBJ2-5,CASSLAQGYQETQYF
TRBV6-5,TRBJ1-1,CASSYSLSVPNTEAFF
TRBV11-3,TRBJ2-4,CASSLGGSENIQYF
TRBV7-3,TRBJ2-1,CASGDAGGPNEQFF
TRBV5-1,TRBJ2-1,CASSWDSYNEQFF
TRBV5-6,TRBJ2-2,CASSSPGPNTGELFF
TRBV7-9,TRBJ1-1,CASSSQVSEAFF
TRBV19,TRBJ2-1,CASSTGLAGALEQFF
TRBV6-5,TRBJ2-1,CASSYSSGAAYNEQFF